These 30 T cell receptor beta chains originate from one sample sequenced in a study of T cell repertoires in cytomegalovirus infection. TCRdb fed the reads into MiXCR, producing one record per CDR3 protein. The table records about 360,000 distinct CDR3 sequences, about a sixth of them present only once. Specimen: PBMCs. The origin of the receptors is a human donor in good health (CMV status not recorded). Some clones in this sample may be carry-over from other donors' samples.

The DNA for the CDR3 is TGCAGTGGAGAGGGGGGCGGCGGGTATGAGCAGTACTTC. Translation: CSGEGGGGYEQYF. The rearrangement uses TRBV20-1 and TRBJ2-7, with D perhaps given as TRBD1 or TRBD2 (6 bases each). V lost 7 bases and J lost 7, with 20 bases in between. The length of the CDR3 is 13 residues. From germline, CDR1 is DFQATT and CDR2 SNEGSKA (reference sequence).

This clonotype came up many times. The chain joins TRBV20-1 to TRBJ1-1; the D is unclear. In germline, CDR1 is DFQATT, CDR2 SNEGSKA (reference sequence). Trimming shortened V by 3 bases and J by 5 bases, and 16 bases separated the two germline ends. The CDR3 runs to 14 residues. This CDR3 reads CSASSDIRGTEAFF. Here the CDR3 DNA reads TGCAGTGCTAGCTCCGACATTCGAGGGACTGAAGCTTTCTTT.

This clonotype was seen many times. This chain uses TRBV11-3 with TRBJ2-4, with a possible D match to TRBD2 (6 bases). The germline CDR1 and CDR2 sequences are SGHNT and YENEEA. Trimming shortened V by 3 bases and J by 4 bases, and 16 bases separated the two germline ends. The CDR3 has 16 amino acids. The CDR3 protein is CASSFRDPEGKNIQYF. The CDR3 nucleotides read TGTGCCAGCAGCTTCCGAGACCCGGAGGGTAAAAACATTCAGTACTTC. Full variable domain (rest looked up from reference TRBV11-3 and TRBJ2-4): EAGVVQSPRYKIIEKKQPVAFWCNPISGHNTLYWYLQNLGQGPELLIRYENEEAVDDSQLPKDRFSAERLKGVDSTLKIQPAELGDSAVYLCASSFRDPEGKNIQYFGAGTRLSVL.

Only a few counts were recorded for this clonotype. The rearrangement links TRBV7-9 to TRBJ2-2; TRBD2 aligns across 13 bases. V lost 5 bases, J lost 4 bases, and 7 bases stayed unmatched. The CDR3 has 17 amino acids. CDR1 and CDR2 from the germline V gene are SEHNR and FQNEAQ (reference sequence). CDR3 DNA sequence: TGTGCCAGCAGCCGATGGACTAGCGGGAGTGGCACCGGGGAGCTGTTTTTT. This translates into CASSRWTSGSGTGELFF.

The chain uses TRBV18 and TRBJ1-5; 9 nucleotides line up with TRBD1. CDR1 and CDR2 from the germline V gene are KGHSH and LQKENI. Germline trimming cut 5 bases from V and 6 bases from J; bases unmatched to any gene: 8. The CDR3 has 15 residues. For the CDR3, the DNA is TGTGCCAGCTCATCGCGGGACAGGGTAGGTCAGCCCCAGCATTTT. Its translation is CASSSRDRVGQPQHF.

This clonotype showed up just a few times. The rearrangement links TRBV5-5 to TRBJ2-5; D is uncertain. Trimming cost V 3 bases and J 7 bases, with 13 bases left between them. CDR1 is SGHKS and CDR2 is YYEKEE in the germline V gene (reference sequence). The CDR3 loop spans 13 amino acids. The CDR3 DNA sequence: TGTGCCAGCAGCTCGTCCGACCTTGGGACCCAGTACTTC. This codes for CASSSSDLGTQYF.

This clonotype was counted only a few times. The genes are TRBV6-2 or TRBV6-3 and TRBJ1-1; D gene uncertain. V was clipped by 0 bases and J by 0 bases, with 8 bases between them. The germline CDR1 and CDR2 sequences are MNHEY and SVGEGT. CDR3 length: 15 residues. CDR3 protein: CASSYSGRMNTEAFF. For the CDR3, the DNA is TGTGCCAGCAGTTACTCTGGCAGGATGAACACTGAAGCTTTCTTT.

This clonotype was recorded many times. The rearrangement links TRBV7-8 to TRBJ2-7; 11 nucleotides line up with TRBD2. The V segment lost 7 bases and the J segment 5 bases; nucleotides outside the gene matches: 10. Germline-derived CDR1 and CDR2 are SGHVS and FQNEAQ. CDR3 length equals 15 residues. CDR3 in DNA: TGTGCCAGCACCTCCCTGGGGACTAGCGGCCACGAGCAGTACTTC. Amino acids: CASTSLGTSGHEQYF.

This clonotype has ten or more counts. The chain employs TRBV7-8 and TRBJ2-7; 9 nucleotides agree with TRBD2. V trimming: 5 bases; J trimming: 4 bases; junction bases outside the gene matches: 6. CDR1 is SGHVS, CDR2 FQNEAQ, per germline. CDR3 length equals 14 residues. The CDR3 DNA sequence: TGTGCCAGCAGCCTTAGCGGGAGAGGTTACGAGCAGTACTTC. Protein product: CASSLSGRGYEQYF.

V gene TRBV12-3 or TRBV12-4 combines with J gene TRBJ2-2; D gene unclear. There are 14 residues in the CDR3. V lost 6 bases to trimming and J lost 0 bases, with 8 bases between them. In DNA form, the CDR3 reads TGTGCCAGCAGGCGGACCGCGAACACCGGGGAGCTGTTTTTT. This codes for CASRRTANTGELFF.

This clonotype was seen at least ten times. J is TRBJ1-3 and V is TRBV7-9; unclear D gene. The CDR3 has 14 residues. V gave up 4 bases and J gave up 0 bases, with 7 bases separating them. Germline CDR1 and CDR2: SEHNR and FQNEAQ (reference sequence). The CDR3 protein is CASSSRGSGNTIYF. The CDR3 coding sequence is TGTGCCAGCAGCTCGAGAGGCTCTGGAAACACCATATATTTT.

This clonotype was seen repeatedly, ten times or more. Written as DNA, the CDR3 is TGTGCCAGCAGTTTAGGGAATGAGCAGTTCTTC. This sequence encodes CASSLGNEQFF. The chain combines TRBV12-3 or TRBV12-4 with TRBJ2-1; no clear D gene. The CDR3 has 11 residues. V was cut by 1 base and J by 7 bases, with 2 bases left in between.

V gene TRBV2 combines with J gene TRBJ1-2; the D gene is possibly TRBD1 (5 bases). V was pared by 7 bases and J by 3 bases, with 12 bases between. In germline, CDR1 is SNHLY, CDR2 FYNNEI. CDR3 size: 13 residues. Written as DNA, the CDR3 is TGTGCCAGCACCCCAGGGTCGCACTATGGCTACACCTTC. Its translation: CASTPGSHYGYTF.

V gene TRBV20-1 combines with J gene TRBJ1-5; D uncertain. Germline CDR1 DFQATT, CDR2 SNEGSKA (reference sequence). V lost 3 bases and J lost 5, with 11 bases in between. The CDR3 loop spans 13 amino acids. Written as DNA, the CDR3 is TGCAGTGCTAGTACCTCAGAGGATCAGCCCCAGCATTTT. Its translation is CSASTSEDQPQHF.

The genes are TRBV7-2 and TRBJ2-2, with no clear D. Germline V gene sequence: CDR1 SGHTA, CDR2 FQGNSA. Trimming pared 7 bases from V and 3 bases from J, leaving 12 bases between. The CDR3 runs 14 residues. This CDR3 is CASIHGVYTGELFF. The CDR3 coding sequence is TGTGCCAGCATCCATGGAGTTTACACCGGGGAGCTGTTTTTT.

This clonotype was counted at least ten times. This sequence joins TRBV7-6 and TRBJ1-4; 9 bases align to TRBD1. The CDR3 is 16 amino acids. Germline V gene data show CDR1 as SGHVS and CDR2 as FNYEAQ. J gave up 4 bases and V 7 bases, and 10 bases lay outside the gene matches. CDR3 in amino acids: CASTLAPGQGNEKLFF. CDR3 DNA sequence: TGTGCCAGCACCTTGGCTCCGGGACAGGGTAATGAAAAACTGTTTTTT. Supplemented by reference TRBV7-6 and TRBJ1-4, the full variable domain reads GAGVSQSPRYKVTKRGQDVALRCDPISGHVSLYWYRQALGQGPEFLTYFNYEAQQDKSGLPNDRFSAERPEGSISTLTIQRTEQRDSAMYRCASTLAPGQGNEKLFFGSGTQLSVL.

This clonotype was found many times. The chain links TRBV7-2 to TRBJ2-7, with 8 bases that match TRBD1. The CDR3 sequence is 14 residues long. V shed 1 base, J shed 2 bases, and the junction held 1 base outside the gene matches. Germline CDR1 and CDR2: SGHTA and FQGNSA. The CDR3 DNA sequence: TGTGCCAGCAGCTTAGGGACAGGGACCTACGAGCAGTACTTC. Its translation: CASSLGTGTYEQYF.

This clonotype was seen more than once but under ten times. CDR3 sequence (DNA): TGTGCCAGCAGTTTCTTGGTCGGGGAACCGTATACGCAGTATTTT. The encoded protein is CASSFLVGEPYTQYF. The rearrangement joins TRBV28 to TRBJ2-3, with D tentatively TRBD2 (5 bases). Germline CDR1 and CDR2: MDHEN and SYDVKM. The V end lost 3 bases, the J end lost 7 bases, and 17 bases lay between the germline ends. This CDR3 contains 15 residues.

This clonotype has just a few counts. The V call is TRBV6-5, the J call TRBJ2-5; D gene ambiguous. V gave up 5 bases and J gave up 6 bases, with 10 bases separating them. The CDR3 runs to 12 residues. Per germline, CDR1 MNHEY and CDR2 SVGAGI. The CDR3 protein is CASSNPFKTQYF. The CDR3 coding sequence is TGTGCCAGCAGTAACCCCTTCAAGACCCAGTACTTC.

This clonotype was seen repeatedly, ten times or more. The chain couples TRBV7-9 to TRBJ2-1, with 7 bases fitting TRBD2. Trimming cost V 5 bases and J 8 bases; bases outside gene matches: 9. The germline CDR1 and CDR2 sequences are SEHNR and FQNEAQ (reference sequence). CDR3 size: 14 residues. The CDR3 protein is CASSPGSGIHEQFF. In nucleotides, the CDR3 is TGTGCCAGCAGCCCGGGGAGCGGGATACATGAGCAGTTCTTC.

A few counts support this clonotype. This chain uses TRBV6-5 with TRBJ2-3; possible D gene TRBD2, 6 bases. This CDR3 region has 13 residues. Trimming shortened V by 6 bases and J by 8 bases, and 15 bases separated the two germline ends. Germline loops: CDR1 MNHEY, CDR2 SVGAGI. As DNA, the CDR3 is TGTGCCAGCAGGAATTCCTTCGGGGGTACGCAGTATTTT. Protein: CASRNSFGGTQYF.

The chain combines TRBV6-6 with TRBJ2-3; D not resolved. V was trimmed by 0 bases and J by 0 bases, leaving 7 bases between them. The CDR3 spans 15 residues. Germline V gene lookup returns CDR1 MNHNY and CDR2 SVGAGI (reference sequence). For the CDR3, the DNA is TGTGCCAGCAGTTACTCGAAGGGTAGCACAGATACGCAGTATTTT. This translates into CASSYSKGSTDTQYF.

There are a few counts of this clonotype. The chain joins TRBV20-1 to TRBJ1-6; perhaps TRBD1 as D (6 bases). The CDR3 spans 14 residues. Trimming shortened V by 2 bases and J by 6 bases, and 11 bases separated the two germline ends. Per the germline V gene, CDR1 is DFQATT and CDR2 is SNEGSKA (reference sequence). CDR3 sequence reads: CSARNRAGNSPLHF. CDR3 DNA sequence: TGCAGTGCTAGAAACAGGGCGGGTAATTCACCCCTCCACTTT.

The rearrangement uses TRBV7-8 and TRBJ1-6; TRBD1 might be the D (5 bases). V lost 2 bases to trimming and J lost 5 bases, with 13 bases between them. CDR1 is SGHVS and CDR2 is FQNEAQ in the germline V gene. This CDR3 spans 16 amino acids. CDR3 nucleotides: TGTGCCAGCAGCTTAATAAGGGGCCGGAATAATTCACCCCTCCACTTT. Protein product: CASSLIRGRNNSPLHF.

The CDR3 sequence: CASSEGGGRYQPQHF. The DNA of the CDR3 is TGTGCCAGCAGTGAAGGGGGGGGCCGCTATCAGCCCCAGCATTTT. This chain joins TRBV2 and TRBJ1-5; D is possibly TRBD1 (6 bases). CDR3 length: 15 amino acids. CDR1 and CDR2 from the germline V gene are SNHLY and FYNNEI. Trimming left V 1 base short and J 5 bases short, with 12 bases between.

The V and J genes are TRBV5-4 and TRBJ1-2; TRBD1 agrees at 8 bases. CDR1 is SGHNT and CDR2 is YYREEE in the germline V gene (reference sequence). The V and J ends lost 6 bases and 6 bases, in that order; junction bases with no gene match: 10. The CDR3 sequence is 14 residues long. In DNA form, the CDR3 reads TGTGCCAGCACCCTGACAGGGGCAGGGCATGGCTACACCTTC. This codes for CASTLTGAGHGYTF.

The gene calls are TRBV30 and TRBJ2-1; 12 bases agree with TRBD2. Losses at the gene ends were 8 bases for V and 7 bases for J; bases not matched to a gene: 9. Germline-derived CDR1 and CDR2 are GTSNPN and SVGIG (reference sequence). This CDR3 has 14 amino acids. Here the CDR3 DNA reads TGTGCCCTCTGGCTAGCGGGAGGGAGGAATGAGCAGTTCTTC. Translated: CALWLAGGRNEQFF. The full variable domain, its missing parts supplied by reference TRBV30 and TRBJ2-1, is SQTIHQWPATLVQPVGSPLSLECTVEGTSNPNLYWYRQAAGRGLQLLFYSVGIGQISSEVPQNLSASRPQDRQFILSSKKLLLSDSGFYLCALWLAGGRNEQFFGPGTRLTVL.

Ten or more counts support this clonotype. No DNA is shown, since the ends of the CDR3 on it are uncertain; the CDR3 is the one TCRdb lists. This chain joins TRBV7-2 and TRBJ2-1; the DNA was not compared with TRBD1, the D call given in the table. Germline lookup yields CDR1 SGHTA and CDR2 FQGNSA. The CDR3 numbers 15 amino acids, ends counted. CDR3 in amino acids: CASSLGRYVGTGNFF.

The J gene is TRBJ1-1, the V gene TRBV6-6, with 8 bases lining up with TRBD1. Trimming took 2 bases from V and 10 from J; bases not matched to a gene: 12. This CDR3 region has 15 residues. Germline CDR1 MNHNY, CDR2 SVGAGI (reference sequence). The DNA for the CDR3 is TGTGCCAGCAGTTACGGGACAGGCGGCGTAACCGGAGCTTTCTTT. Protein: CASSYGTGGVTGAFF.

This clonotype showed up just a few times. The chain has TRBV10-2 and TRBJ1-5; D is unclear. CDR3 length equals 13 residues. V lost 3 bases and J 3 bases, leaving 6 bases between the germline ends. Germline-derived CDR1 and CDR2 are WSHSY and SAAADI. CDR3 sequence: CASSDGYNQPQHF. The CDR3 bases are TGCGCCAGCAGTGATGGGTACAATCAGCCCCAGCATTTT.